These T cell receptor beta chains were read from a single sample in a study of cytomegalovirus exposure and HLA in healthy donors. Using immunoSEQ multiplex PCR, the repertoire was profiled, and TCRdb retains in-frame clones only, with some absent. The sample yields about 110,000 clones, more than 70% seen once. The sequenced material came from PBMCs. These receptors came from a woman between 55 and 75 years old in good health and CMV-seropositive. Each CDR3 is given with its conserved first and last residue. D genes are given only for firm matches. Clone size is given for some rows only: seen once, a few or many times, or a class if the clone is expanded.

TRBV2,NA,TRBJ2-1,TRBD1,TGTGCCAGCAGAGTCGACAGGGGTGAGCAGTTCTTC,CASRVDRGEQFF
TRBV19,NA,TRBJ2-7,TRBD2,TGTGCCAGTAGTATAGGACTAGCGGAGCCCTACGAGCAGTACTTC,CASSIGLAEPYEQYF
TRBV28,NA,TRBJ1-6,NA,TGTGCCAGCAGTTCCTACTGGAGCTCCTATAATTCACCCCTCCACTTT,CASSSYWSSYNSPLHF
TRBV7-2,NA,TRBJ1-4,NA,TGTGCCAGCAGCCGTACCGGGGGGGGCTGGGGAAAACTGTTTTTT,CASSRTGGGWGKLFF
TRBV4-2,NA,TRBJ2-3,TRBD2,TGTGCCAGCAGCCAAGGTGGAGGCGGGGGAAGCACAGATACGCAGTATTTT,CASSQGGGGGSTDTQYF
TRBV28,once,TRBJ2-7,NA,TGTGCCAGCACCTTACGGACTCCCCGGGTCGTGCAGTACTTC,CASTLRTPRVVQYF
TRBV19,few,TRBJ1-1,NA,TGTGCCAGTAGTACCCACCGTTCTAAAACAGGGAACACTGAAGCTTTCTTT,CASSTHRSKTGNTEAFF
TRBV5-1,NA,TRBJ1-6,TRBD1,TGCGCCAGCAGCTGGGACAGGGCCAGTAATTCACCCCTCCACTTT,CASSWDRASNSPLHF
TRBV7-6,NA,TRBJ2-7,NA,TGTGCCAGCAGCCTGCCCCGGGGGACTGCAAGGTACGAGCAGTACTTC,CASSLPRGTARYEQYF
TRBV6-5,NA,TRBJ1-1,NA,TGTGCCAGCAGTACCCCGCAGGCGGGGAACACTGAAGCTTTCTTT,CASSTPQAGNTEAFF